A single sample is the source of the 13 T cell receptor beta chains below, sequenced in a study of cytomegalovirus exposure and HLA in healthy donors. 13 Jbeta primers and 60 Vbeta primers were used for the PCR. Here immunoSEQ multiplex PCR was the method, and the copy in TCRdb shows in-frame clones only, minus some. In the table there are about 250,000 clones, roughly 84% of which are singletons. Sequencing used PBMCs. The receptors stem from a girl aged 2 to 9 in good health and CMV-seronegative.

This clone was seen only a few times. The V gene is TRBV10-2, the J gene TRBJ1-1; 11 nucleotides line up with TRBD1. The CDR3 consists of 13 residues. Germline V gives CDR1 WSHSY, CDR2 SAAADI. The trim removed 8 bases at V and 6 bases at J, leaving 5 bases unmatched. This chain's CDR3 is CASSGQGVSEAFF. The CDR3 DNA sequence: TGCGCCAGCTCGGGACAGGGGGTTTCTGAAGCTTTCTTT.

The V call is TRBV5-1, the J call TRBJ2-3; 9 positions agree with TRBD1. The CDR3 is 15 residues long. J was trimmed by 3 bases and V by 2 bases; bases with no gene match: 4. The germline gives CDR1 SGHRS, CDR2 YFSETQ. The DNA for the CDR3 is TGCGCCAGCAGCTTTTGGGACAGGGCGACAGATACGCAGTATTTT. Its protein product is CASSFWDRATDTQYF.

The V and J genes are TRBV9 and TRBJ1-1, with D perhaps TRBD1 (5 bases). This CDR3 contains 14 residues. Between the trimmed V and J ends, which lost 0 bases and 4 bases, there was a span of 10 bases. Germline values: CDR1 SGDLS, CDR2 YYNGEE. CDR3 amino acids: CASSVEQVGTEAFF. CDR3 sequence (DNA): TGTGCCAGCAGCGTAGAACAGGTTGGCACTGAAGCTTTCTTT.

V gene TRBV6-5 combines with J gene TRBJ1-2; D possibly corresponds to TRBD1 (6 bases). CDR3 length: 15 amino acids. V was shortened by 2 bases and J by 4 bases, with 14 bases between the two germline ends. Germline V lookup: CDR1 MNHEY, CDR2 SVGAGI. The DNA for the CDR3 is TGTGCCAGCAGTTACGGGGGCAATCCGATCTATGGCTACACCTTC. This gives the protein CASSYGGNPIYGYTF.

The chain is built from TRBV27 and TRBJ2-2; 13 bases map to TRBD2. The germline V gene encodes CDR1 MNHEY and CDR2 SMNVEV (reference sequence). Losses at the gene ends were 4 bases for V and 3 bases for J; bases not matched to a gene: 14. This CDR3 is 20 amino acids long. The CDR3, as DNA: TGTGCCAGCAGTTCCCCCCCCGGACTAGCGGGAGTAGTCCACACCGGGGAGCTGTTTTTT. Protein product: CASSSPPGLAGVVHTGELFF.

This sequence joins TRBV5-1 and TRBJ2-2; 7 nucleotides line up with TRBD1. The CDR3 totals 16 residues. J lost 5 bases, V lost 2 bases, and 9 bases had no gene match. CDR1 is SGHRS and CDR2 is YFSETQ in the germline V gene. CDR3 amino acids: CASSFVDRDGTGELFF. CDR3 in DNA: TGCGCCAGCAGCTTCGTAGACAGGGATGGAACCGGGGAGCTGTTTTTT.

The genes are TRBV30 and TRBJ2-7; TRBD2 might be the D (6 bases). Deletions cut 1 base from V and 6 bases from J, with 19 bases between. CDR1 and CDR2 from the germline V gene are GTSNPN and SVGIG (reference sequence). This CDR3 has 15 residues. This CDR3 is CAWSGLGWDLSEQYF. In DNA, the CDR3 is TGTGCCTGGAGTGGACTAGGGTGGGACCTTTCCGAGCAGTACTTC. The variable domain in full, with the rest retrieved from reference TRBV30 and TRBJ2-7, is SQTIHQWPATLVQPVGSPLSLECTVEGTSNPNLYWYRQAAGRGLQLLFYSVGIGQISSEVPQNLSASRPQDRQFILSSKKLLLSDSGFYLCAWSGLGWDLSEQYFGPGTRLTVT.

J is TRBJ1-6 and V is TRBV18; 8 positions agree with TRBD1. The CDR3 loop spans 13 amino acids. CDR1 and CDR2 from the germline V gene are KGHSH and LQKENI. With V trimmed by 3 bases and J by 8 bases, 0 bases remained unmatched. The CDR3 bases are TGTGCCAGCTCACCGGACAGGGATTCACCCCTCCACTTT. As protein: CASSPDRDSPLHF.

J is TRBJ2-2 and V is TRBV5-1; tentatively, D is TRBD1 (5 bases). The CDR3 loop spans 15 amino acids. The V and J ends lost 4 bases and 1 base respectively, with 11 bases between them. Germline V gene sequence: CDR1 SGHRS, CDR2 YFSETQ. The CDR3 loop is CASSRETGNTGELFF. The CDR3 DNA follows: TGCGCCAGCAGCAGGGAAACAGGGAACACCGGGGAGCTGTTTTTT.

The count of this clone is one. This chain links TRBV18 with TRBJ2-2; 8 nucleotides line up with TRBD1. The CDR3 covers 14 residues. From germline, CDR1 is KGHSH and CDR2 LQKENI. The ends lost 6 bases at V and 7 bases at J; junction bases unmatched: 7. CDR3 sequence reads: CASSLGQGSGELFF. DNA for the CDR3: TGTGCCAGCTCGTTAGGACAGGGCAGCGGGGAGCTGTTTTTT.

As for this clone: This CDR3 is also generated by other DNA sequences in the sample. The DNA of the CDR3 is TGCGCCAGCAGCTTGGGAGGGGGGGCCTACAATGAGCAGTTCTTC. Its protein product is CASSLGGGAYNEQFF. The V gene is TRBV5-1, the J gene TRBJ2-1; possible D gene TRBD2, 7 bases. With 0 bases removed from V and 2 bases from J, the gap between germline ends came to 9 bases. The CDR3 has 15 amino acids. Germline CDR1 reads SGHRS; CDR2 reads YFSETQ.

The chain joins TRBV30 to TRBJ1-5; TRBD1 is a possible D gene (5 bases). Trimming left V 8 bases short and J 5 bases short, with 10 bases between. The CDR3 sequence is 11 residues long. CDR1 and CDR2 (germline): GTSNPN, SVGIG (reference sequence). The CDR3 bases are TGTGCCGGCGGGGGGGATCAGCCCCAGCATTTT. It translates to CAGGGDQPQHF.

The gene calls are TRBV7-6 and TRBJ1-2, with D maybe TRBD1 (5 bases). The germline gives CDR1 SGHVS, CDR2 FNYEAQ. The V gene lost 5 bases and the J gene lost 4 bases, with 17 bases spanning the gap. The CDR3 has 15 amino acids. Here the CDR3 reads CASSPNAQGGYGYTF. DNA of the CDR3: TGTGCCAGCAGCCCAAATGCGCAGGGCGGCTATGGCTACACCTTC.